These 10 T cell receptor beta chains were sequenced from one sample in a study of T cell responses to AZD1222 COVID-19 vaccine (dated by TCRdb to about 2021). Read against the paper, the sample's time point label means: baseline before first vaccination. Explained via the paper, the treatment or condition label denotes: meningococcal conjugate vaccine given as trial control. The library was prepared using the immunoSEQ multiplex PCR assay. TCRdb provides this immuneACCESS table in a form limited to in-frame rearrangements. Some clones are lacking; in checked studies, under half of them reflect an unresolved V gene, and why the rest are absent is not known. This sample holds roughly 150,000 clones; approximately 89% were observed only once. Of the sample, 3% to 4% falls within the top ten clones. Specimen: peripheral blood, collected on day 0 of MenACWY control vaccination. These receptors originate from an adult in good health.

This chain links TRBV7-3 with TRBJ2-7; weak D call: TRBD1 (6 bases). The length of the CDR3 is 13 residues. The germline V and J ends were trimmed by 2 bases and 3 bases, with 8 bases remaining between them. Germline CDR1 and CDR2: SGHTA and FQGTGA. CDR3 residues: CASSLDRRYEQYF. For the CDR3, the DNA is TGTGCCAGCAGCTTAGACAGGCGCTACGAGCAGTACTTC. Using reference TRBV7-3 and TRBJ2-7 for the parts outside the CDR3, the full variable domain is GAGVSQTPSNKVTEKGKYVELRCDPISGHTALYWYRQSLGQGPEFLIYFQGTGAADDSGLPNDRFFAVRPEGSVSTLKIQRTERGDSAVYLCASSLDRRYEQYFGPGTRLTVT.

The V call is TRBV13, the J call TRBJ2-1; 13 nucleotides line up with TRBD2. The germline CDR1 and CDR2 sequences are PRHDT and FYEKMQ (reference sequence). CDR3 length: 18 residues. Trimming cost V 5 bases and J 0 bases; bases outside gene matches: 7. The DNA for the CDR3 is TGTGCCAGCAGCAGTACTAGCGGGAGGGCCCTCTCCTACAATGAGCAGTTCTTC. This sequence encodes CASSSTSGRALSYNEQFF.

The genes are TRBV5-5 and TRBJ2-4; unclear D gene. V dropped 2 bases and J dropped 0 bases, with 6 bases sitting between them. Per the germline V gene, CDR1 is SGHKS and CDR2 is YYEKEE (reference sequence). CDR3 length equals 14 residues. CDR3 DNA sequence: TGTGCCAGCAGCTTCGATAGAGCCAAAAACATTCAGTACTTC. Translating gives CASSFDRAKNIQYF. The complete variable domain, with remaining parts taken from reference TRBV5-5 and TRBJ2-4, reads DAGVTQSPTHLIKTRGQQVTLRCSPISGHKSVSWYQQVLGQGPQFIFQYYEKEERGRGNFPDRFSARQFPNYSSELNVNALLLGDSALYLCASSFDRAKNIQYFGAGTRLSVL.

The chain carries TRBV6-1 and TRBJ2-7; D remains ambiguous. The CDR3 length is 12 residues. CDR1 is MNHNS and CDR2 is SASEGT in the germline V gene. The V and J ends lost 1 base and 10 bases respectively, with 11 bases between them. Here the CDR3 DNA reads TGTGCCAGCAGTGAAGTTGGACGGATACAGTACTTC. The encoded protein is CASSEVGRIQYF.

The chain couples TRBV7-2 to TRBJ1-1; D remains unclear. V was cut by 1 base and J by 4 bases, with 13 bases left in between. The CDR3 is 15 amino acids. Looked up from germline, CDR1 is SGHTA and CDR2 is FQGNSA. CDR3 amino acids: CASSLVWSEGTEAFF. DNA of the CDR3: TGTGCCAGCAGCTTAGTCTGGTCCGAGGGCACTGAAGCTTTCTTT. Filled out from reference TRBV7-2 and TRBJ1-1, the complete variable domain reads GAGVSQSPSNKVTEKGKDVELRCDPISGHTALYWYRQSLGQGLEFLIYFQGNSAPDKSGLPSDRFSAERTGGSVSTLTIQRTQQEDSAVYLCASSLVWSEGTEAFFGQGTRLTVV.

This clone was found once. The chain couples TRBV5-1 to TRBJ1-4; D might be TRBD1 (5 bases). This CDR3 has 15 amino acids. Deletions cut 2 bases from V and 7 bases from J, with 15 bases between. Per germline, CDR1 SGHRS and CDR2 YFSETQ. The CDR3 region has the DNA TGCGCCAGCAGCTTTCAGGGAGGGGAGGTTGAAAAACTGTTTTTT. This gives the protein CASSFQGGEVEKLFF.

This clone was recorded once. The genes are TRBV30 and TRBJ1-5; D remains unclear. Trimming left V 0 bases short and J 4 bases short, with 7 bases between. CDR3 length equals 13 residues. CDR1 is GTSNPN, CDR2 SVGIG, per germline (reference sequence). The CDR3 loop reads CAWSVSGNQPQHF. The CDR3 bases are TGTGCCTGGAGTGTATCGGGTAATCAGCCCCAGCATTTT.

The chain uses TRBV30 and TRBJ1-2; 7 nucleotides align to TRBD1. The CDR3 consists of 18 residues. The germline V gene encodes CDR1 GTSNPN and CDR2 SVGIG (reference sequence). The J segment lost 1 base and the V segment lost 0 bases, leaving 14 bases of the junction unmatched. The CDR3 region is CAWSVQGQVGGHNYGYTF. In nucleotides, the CDR3 is TGTGCCTGGAGTGTACAGGGGCAGGTCGGTGGGCATAACTATGGCTACACCTTC.

V usage is TRBV19 and J usage is TRBJ2-2; D not resolved. Germline CDR1 reads LNHDA; CDR2 reads SQIVND (reference sequence). V lost 7 bases to trimming and J lost 0 bases, with 9 bases between them. The CDR3 consists of 14 residues. DNA of the CDR3: TGTGCCAGTATTCCAGATTCGAACACCGGGGAGCTGTTTTTT. Its protein product is CASIPDSNTGELFF.

The rearrangement uses TRBV6-5 and TRBJ1-4; 10 bases are shared with TRBD1. The CDR3 is 14 amino acids. The J segment lost 10 bases and the V segment lost 6 bases, leaving 8 bases of the junction unmatched. Per the germline V gene, CDR1 is MNHEY and CDR2 is SVGAGI. CDR3 DNA sequence: TGTGCCAGCAGCTCCGACAGGGGGCTCGGAAAACTGTTTTTT. Translated: CASSSDRGLGKLFF.